This T cell receptor beta chain emerged from a study of control samples from healthy donors and cancer patients (dated by TCRdb to about 2020). As regards this clone: Its antigen is unknown. Base qualities are not provided; no much larger clone lies one nucleotide away.

The library was produced with the immunoSEQ multiplex PCR assay. TCRdb mirrors the immuneACCESS table, restricted to in-frame sequences. Some clones are absent from its copies; in checked studies, under half trace to an unresolved V gene, and the reason for the others is unknown. Present in this sample are some 190,000 clones, about 89% of which were seen just once. The ten largest clones capture about 1.7% of the sample. The source is a man aged 25-45 years in good health. The sequenced sample was blood.

The nucleotides are TGCGCCAGCAGCCAAGACTACGACTCCTACGAGCAGTACTTC. It specifies CASSQDYDSYEQYF. Here the chain combines TRBV4-1 and TRBJ2-7; no D segment can be confidently identified. From its cysteine to its phenylalanine, the CDR3 spans 14 amino acids. The only DNA kept is the CDR3, 42 bases in frame from the first base. V lost 0 bases and J lost 0 bases; the stretch between them is 6 bases long. The germline V gene sets CDR1 to MGHRA and CDR2 to YSYEKL.